This TCR beta chain stems from a study of blood T cell repertoires in COVID-19. Study summary: From the United States, Italy and Spain came samples of acute and convalescent COVID-19.

Living in about 25 US areas, the participants were between roughly 18 and 89 years of age. Grouping used clinical history reported by participants in a survey and questionnaire. The J segment lost 6 bases and the V segment lost 6 bases, leaving 7 bases of the junction unmatched. The CDR3 length is 15 residues. Germline loops: CDR1 MNHEY, CDR2 SMNVEV (reference sequence). As processed by the authors: By means of reference gene primer amplification, nucleated cell counts were estimated. The method was immunoSEQ multiplex PCR; TCRdb's version includes in-frame clones alone and lacks a portion of them. Clone size and V and J calls were adopted from that table, with D and trimming inferred from the DNA. The data show roughly 180,000 clones, with roughly 90% seen just once and around 2% held by the top ten.

The sequenced sample was PBMCs or T cells enriched from blood (not recorded which). The origin of this receptor is a woman under 40 who had recovered from COVID-19. V and J are TRBV27 and TRBJ2-1; TRBD2 aligns across 11 bases. CDR3 region: CASSQLAGVSNEQFF. The CDR3 bases are TGTGCCAGCAGCCAACTAGCGGGAGTTAGCAATGAGCAGTTCTTC.